This is a list of T cell receptor beta chains from one sample in a study of T cells in localized non-small cell lung cancer. The assay was immunoSEQ multiplex PCR, and TCRdb's table has in-frame clones only and misses some. The sample shows approximately 80,000 clones, more than 70% of them seen only once. Sequenced here: peripheral blood, sampled before any cancer treatment. Every receptor here comes from a female donor over 55 with stage I lung adenocarcinoma. Both conserved end residues are trimmed from each CDR3. The size of a clone is reported for some rows only, either as once, few or many, or as a class for expanded clones.

size | V | CDR3
NA | TRBV2 | ASSQTPGQGSTGELF
NA | TRBV18 | ASSSSDGTDTQY
NA | TRBV7-9 | ASSRPQGANTEAF
NA | TRBV9 | ASSVEPGRGSNYGYT
NA | TRBV4-3 | ASSQEGGSPLH
once | TRBV6-6 | ASSQGQVSYNEQF
NA | TRBV28 | ASSQILLAGSETQY
many | TRBV7-8 | ASSYPGDTQY
NA | TRBV7-9 | ASSLRGETQY
NA | TRBV6-1 | ASSWEVSNSPLH
NA | TRBV28 | ASSPNPLNTGELF
once | TRBV28 | ASTPTGSVSRF
NA | TRBV10-1 | ASPLRGAGANVLT
NA | TRBV5-4 | ASSALAKDEQY
NA | TRBV27 | ASSLEGLTYNEQF
NA | TRBV30 | AWSLRAEAF
NA | TRBV4-3 | ASSQEGRDRAGEQF
NA | TRBV12-5 | ASGLDLGADTQY
NA | TRBV11-3 | ASSSHIASGELF
NA | TRBV2 | ASNFAGRGTEAF
NA | TRBV7-3 | ASSSTGWTEAF
once | TRBV28 | ASSRDRDPRTEKLF
NA | TRBV10-1 | ASSESSGAVGYT
once | TRBV6-1 | ASSAQTGLSNQPQH
NA | TRBV11-3 | ASSLTRTDTQY
NA | TRBV4-3 | ASRPAGGAGEQY
NA | TRBV29-1 | SVEEGGNQPQH
NA | TRBV7-2 | ASSRHGGDYEQY